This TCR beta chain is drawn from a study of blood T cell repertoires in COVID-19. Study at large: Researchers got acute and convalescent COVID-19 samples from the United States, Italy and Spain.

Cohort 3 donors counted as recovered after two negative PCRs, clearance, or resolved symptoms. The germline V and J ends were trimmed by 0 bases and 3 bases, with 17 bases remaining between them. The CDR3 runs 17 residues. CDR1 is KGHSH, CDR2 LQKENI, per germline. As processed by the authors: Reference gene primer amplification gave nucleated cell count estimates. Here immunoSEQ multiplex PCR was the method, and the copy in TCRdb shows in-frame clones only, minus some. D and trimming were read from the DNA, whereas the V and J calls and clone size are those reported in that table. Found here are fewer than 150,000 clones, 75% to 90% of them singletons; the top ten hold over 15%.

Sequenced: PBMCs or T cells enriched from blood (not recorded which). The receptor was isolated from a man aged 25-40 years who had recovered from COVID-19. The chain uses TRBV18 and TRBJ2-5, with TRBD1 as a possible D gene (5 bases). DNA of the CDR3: TGTGCCAGCTCACCACCAAAATGGGCGACAGAAAAAGAGACCCAGTACTTC. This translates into CASSPPKWATEKETQYF.